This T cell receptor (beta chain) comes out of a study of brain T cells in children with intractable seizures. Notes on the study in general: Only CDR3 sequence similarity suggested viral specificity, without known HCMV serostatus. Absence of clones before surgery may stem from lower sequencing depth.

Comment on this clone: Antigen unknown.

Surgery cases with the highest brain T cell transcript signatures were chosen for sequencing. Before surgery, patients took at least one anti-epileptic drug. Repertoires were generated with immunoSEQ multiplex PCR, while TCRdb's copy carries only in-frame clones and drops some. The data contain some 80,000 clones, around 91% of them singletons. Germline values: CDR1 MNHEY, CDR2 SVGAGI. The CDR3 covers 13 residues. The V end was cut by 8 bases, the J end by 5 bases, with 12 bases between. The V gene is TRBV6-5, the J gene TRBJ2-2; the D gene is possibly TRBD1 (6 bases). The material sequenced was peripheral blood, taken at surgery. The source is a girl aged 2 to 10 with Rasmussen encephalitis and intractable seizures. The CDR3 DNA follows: TGTGCCAGCCTCTACAGGGATACCGGGGAGCTGTTTTTT. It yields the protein CASLYRDTGELFF.